Listed here is a single TCR beta chain. The CDR3 sequence is 15 residues long. In germline, CDR1 is MGHRA, CDR2 YSYEKL. V was shortened by 5 bases and J by 0 bases, with 12 bases between the two germline ends. MiXCR was run by TCRdb on the RT-PCR reads, yielding one entry per CDR3 protein. The sample has 300,000 to 350,000 distinct CDR3 sequences, over 20% seen once. This specimen comes from a study of response to subunit inactivated influenza vaccine. The chain is built from TRBV4-1 and TRBJ2-3; a possible D gene is TRBD2 (5 bases). The sample was PBMCs from blood, taken less than 22 months after vaccination. This sequence originates from a man aged 50 to 75 who received an inactivated influenza vaccine. The DNA for the CDR3 is TGCGCCAGCAGCTACGGCCGAGGGAGCACAGATACGCAGTATTTT. Its translation is CASSYGRGSTDTQYF.